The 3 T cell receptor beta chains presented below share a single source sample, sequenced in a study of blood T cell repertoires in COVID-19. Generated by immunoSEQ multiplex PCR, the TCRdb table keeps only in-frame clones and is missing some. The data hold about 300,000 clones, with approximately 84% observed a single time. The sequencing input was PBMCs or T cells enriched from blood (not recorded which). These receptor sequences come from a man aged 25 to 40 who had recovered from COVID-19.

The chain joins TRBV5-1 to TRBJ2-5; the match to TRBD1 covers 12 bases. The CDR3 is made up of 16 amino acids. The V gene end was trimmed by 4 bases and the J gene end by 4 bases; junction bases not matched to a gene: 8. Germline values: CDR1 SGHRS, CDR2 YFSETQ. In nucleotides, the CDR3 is TGCGCCAGCAGCATCATGGGACAGGGGGCCGGAGAGACCCAGTACTTC. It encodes CASSIMGQGAGETQYF. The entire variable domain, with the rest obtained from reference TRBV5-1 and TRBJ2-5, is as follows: KAGVTQTPRYLIKTRGQQVTLSCSPISGHRSVSWYQQTPGQGLQFLFEYFSETQRNKGNFPGRFSGRQFSNSRSEMNVSTLELGDSALYLCASSIMGQGAGETQYFGPGTRLLVL.

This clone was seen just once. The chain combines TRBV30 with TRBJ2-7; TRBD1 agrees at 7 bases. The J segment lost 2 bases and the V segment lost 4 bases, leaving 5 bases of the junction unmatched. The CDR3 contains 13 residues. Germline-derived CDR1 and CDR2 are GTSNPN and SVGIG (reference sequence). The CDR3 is CAWTVQGAYEQYF. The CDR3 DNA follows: TGTGCCTGGACGGTGCAGGGGGCCTACGAGCAGTACTTC. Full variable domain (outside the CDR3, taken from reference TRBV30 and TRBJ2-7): SQTIHQWPATLVQPVGSPLSLECTVEGTSNPNLYWYRQAAGRGLQLLFYSVGIGQISSEVPQNLSASRPQDRQFILSSKKLLLSDSGFYLCAWTVQGAYEQYFGPGTRLTVT.

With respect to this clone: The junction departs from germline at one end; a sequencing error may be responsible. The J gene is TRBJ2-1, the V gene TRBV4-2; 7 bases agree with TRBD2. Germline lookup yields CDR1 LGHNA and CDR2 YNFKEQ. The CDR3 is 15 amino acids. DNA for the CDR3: TGTGCCAGCACCCAAAGCGGGGACGGGGGCAATGAGCAGTTCTTC. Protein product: CASTQSGDGGNEQFF.